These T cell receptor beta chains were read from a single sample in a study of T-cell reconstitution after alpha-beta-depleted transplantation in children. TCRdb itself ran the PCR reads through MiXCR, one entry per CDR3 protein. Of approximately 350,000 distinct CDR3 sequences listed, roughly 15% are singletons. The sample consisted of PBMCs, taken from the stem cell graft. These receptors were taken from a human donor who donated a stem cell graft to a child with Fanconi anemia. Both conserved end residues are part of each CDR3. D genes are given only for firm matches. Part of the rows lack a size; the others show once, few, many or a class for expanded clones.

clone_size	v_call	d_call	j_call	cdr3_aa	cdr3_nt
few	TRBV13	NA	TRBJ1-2	CASSVTQGRGYTF	TGTGCCAGCAGCGTCACCCAGGGACGGGGCTACACCTTC
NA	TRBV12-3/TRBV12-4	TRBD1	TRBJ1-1	CASSKQGLGTEAFF	TGTGCCAGCAGCAAACAGGGGCTGGGAACTGAAGCTTTCTTT
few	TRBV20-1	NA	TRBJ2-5	CSARDGMMAQYF	TGCAGTGCTAGAGATGGCATGATGGCCCAGTACTTC
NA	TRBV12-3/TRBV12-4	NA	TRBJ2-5	CASRTDLIQETQYF	TGTGCCAGCAGGACCGACCTAATCCAAGAGACCCAGTACTTC
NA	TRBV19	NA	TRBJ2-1	CASSIIGASTDEQFF	TGTGCCAGTAGTATTATCGGGGCCTCCACTGATGAGCAGTTCTTC
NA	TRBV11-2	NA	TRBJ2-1	CASSLDFRYNEQLF	TGTGCCAGCAGCTTAGATTTCAGGTACAATGAGCAGTTATTC
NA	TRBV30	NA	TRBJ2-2	CAWSMTGSGELFF	TGTGCCTGGAGTATGACGGGGTCCGGGGAGCTGTTTTTT
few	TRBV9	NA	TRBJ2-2	CASSVDARELFF	TGTGCCAGCAGCGTAGATGCCAGGGAGCTGTTTTTT
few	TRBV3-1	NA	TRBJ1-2	CASSQEDGGSFWGSEGYTF	TGTGCCAGCAGCCAAGAGGACGGAGGTTCTTTCTGGGGATCTGAGGGCTACACCTTC
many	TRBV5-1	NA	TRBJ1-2	CASSLSGTGVRFYGYTF	TGCGCCAGCAGCTTGAGTGGGACCGGGGTGCGGTTTTATGGCTACACCTTC
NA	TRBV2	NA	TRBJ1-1	CASLKEGNTEAFF	TGTGCCAGCCTTAAGGAGGGGAACACTGAAGCTTTCTTT
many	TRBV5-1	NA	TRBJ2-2	CASSLVTGANTGELFF	TGCGCCAGCAGCTTGGTTACAGGCGCGAACACCGGGGAGCTGTTTTTT
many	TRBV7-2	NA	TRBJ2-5	CASSSQSRVETQYF	TGTGCCAGCAGTTCTCAATCCAGGGTGGAGACCCAGTACTTC
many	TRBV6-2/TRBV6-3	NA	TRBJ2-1	CASRAPGDEQFF	TGTGCCAGCAGAGCGCCGGGGGATGAGCAGTTCTTC
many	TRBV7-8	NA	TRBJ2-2	CASSFYQGGPNFGGELFF	TGTGCCAGCAGCTTCTACCAGGGGGGGCCGAACTTCGGCGGGGAGCTGTTTTTT
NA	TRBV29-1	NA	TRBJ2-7	CSVESGYEQYF	TGCAGCGTTGAAAGCGGTTACGAGCAGTACTTC
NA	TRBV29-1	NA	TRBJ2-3	CSVAQGQEADTQYF	TGCAGCGTTGCACAAGGGCAAGAAGCAGATACGCAGTATTTT
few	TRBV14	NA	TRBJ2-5	CASSQDFQLQETQYF	TGTGCCAGCAGCCAAGATTTCCAGTTGCAAGAGACCCAGTACTTC
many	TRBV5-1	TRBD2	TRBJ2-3	CASSWRTSGDTQYF	TGCGCCAGCAGCTGGCGGACTAGCGGAGATACGCAGTATTTT
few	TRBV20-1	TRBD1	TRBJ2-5	CSAGDTRTGAETQYF	TGCAGTGCTGGGGACACTCGGACAGGGGCAGAGACCCAGTACTTC
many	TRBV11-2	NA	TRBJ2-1	CASSLDDYRGINEQFF	TGTGCCAGCAGCTTAGATGACTATCGGGGGATAAATGAGCAGTTCTTC
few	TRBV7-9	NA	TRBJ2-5	CASSGVGGAETQYF	TGTGCCAGCAGCGGCGTGGGCGGGGCGGAGACCCAGTACTTC
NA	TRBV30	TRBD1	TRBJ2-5	CAWSSGGRETQYF	TGTGCCTGGAGTTCAGGGGGCCGGGAGACCCAGTACTTC
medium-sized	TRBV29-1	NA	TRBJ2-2	CSAGRQTGELFF	TGCAGCGCCGGACGTCAAACCGGGGAGCTGTTTTTT
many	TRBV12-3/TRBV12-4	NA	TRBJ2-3	CASSPPTGGGSGDTQYF	TGTGCCAGCAGTCCACCAACCGGTGGCGGGTCTGGAGATACGCAGTATTTT
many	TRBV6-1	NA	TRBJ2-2	CASSEARDTYTGELFF	TGTGCCAGCAGTGAAGCCAGGGACACCTACACCGGGGAGCTGTTTTTT
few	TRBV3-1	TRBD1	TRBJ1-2	CASSRTKTGQGYTF	TGTGCCAGCAGTCGAACGAAGACAGGGCAAGGCTACACCTTC
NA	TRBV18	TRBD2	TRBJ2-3	CASSPGGARADTQYF	TGTGCCAGCTCACCGGGAGGGGCGAGGGCAGATACGCAGTATTTT
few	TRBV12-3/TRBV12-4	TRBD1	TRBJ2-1	CASSPPRQGAGDEQFF	TGTGCCAGCAGTCCCCCTCGACAGGGGGCCGGAGATGAGCAGTTCTTC
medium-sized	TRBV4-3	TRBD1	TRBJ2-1	CASSRNRGFDEQFF	TGCGCCAGCAGCCGAAACAGGGGGTTCGATGAGCAGTTCTTC
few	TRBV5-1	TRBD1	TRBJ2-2	CASSPGQLNTGELFF	TGCGCCAGCAGTCCGGGACAGCTGAACACCGGGGAGCTGTTTTTT
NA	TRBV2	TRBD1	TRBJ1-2	CASSVGGTGIGGYTF	TGTGCCAGCAGTGTGGGTGGGACAGGGATTGGCGGCTACACCTTC
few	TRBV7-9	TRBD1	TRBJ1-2	CASSLLGGQVNGYTF	TGTGCCAGCAGCTTATTAGGGGGACAGGTTAATGGCTACACCTTC
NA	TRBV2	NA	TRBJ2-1	CASSVGLDGEQFF	TGTGCCAGCTCAGTAGGGCTCGACGGTGAGCAGTTCTTC
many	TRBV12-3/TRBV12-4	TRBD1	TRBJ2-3	CASSLNRGSVEGDTQYF	TGTGCCAGCAGTTTGAACAGGGGATCGGTAGAAGGAGATACGCAGTATTTT
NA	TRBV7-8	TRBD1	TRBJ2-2	CASSRFGQGTRNPGELFF	TGTGCCAGCAGCCGATTCGGACAGGGGACGCGTAATCCCGGGGAGCTGTTTTTT
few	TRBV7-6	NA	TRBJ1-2	CASSLSGDSGYTF	TGTGCCAGCAGCTTATCGGGAGACTCTGGCTACACCTTC
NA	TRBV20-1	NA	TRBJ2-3	CSARPGLGGDTQYF	TGCAGTGCTAGGCCCGGACTGGGGGGAGATACGCAGTATTTT
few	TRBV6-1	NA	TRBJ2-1	CASSETTGNEQFF	TGTGCCAGCAGTGAAACGACCGGCAATGAGCAGTTCTTC
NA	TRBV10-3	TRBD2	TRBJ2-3	CAISTSGGPDTQYF	TGTGCCATCAGCACTAGCGGGGGTCCAGATACGCAGTATTTT